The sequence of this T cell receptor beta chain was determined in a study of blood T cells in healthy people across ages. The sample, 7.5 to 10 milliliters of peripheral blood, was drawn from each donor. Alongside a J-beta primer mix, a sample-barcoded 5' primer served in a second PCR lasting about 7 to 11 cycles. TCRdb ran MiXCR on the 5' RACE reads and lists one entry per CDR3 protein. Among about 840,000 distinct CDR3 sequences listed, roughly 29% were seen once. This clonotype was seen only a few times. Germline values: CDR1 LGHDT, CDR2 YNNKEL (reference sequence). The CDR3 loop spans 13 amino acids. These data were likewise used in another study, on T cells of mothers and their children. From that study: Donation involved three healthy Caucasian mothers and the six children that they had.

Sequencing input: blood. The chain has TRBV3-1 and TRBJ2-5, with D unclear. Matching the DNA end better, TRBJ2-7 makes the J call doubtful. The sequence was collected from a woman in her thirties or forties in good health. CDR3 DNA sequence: TGTGCCAGCAGCCAAGAAGTGTGGTTCGAGCAGTACTTC. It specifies CASSQEVWFEQYF.